This T cell receptor (beta chain) came from a study of T cell responses to AZD1222 COVID-19 vaccine. Study in general: Pooling was applied to second doses at about 4 or about 12 weeks.

Study results and limitations: Regions 160-218 and 743-854 held dominance among vaccine-associated CD4 TCRs, which spanned spike. Donors skewed white British and female; clonal diversity was possibly underestimated.

Assay used: immunoSEQ multiplex PCR; TCRdb lists only in-frame clones, some missing. This sample has under 140,000 clones, with 85% to 95% found just once. A remark on this clone: Its antigen is unidentified.

Germline V CDR1 and CDR2: MNHNS, SASEGT. V lost 7 bases, J lost 12 bases, and 28 bases lay in between. The CDR3 spans 15 residues. This rearrangement joins TRBV6-1 to TRBJ2-7; D is uncertain. The starting material was peripheral blood, obtained on day 0 of AZD1222 vaccination. The sequence came from an adult in good health. The CDR3 region has the DNA TGTGCCAGCACAACAAGAGACCTTCCTAGTACGAGTGCGTACTTC. Its protein product is CASTTRDLPSTSAYF.